A selection of T cell receptor beta chains follows, all from one sample in a study of Ad26.COV2.S vaccination and SARS-CoV-2 variants. Measured with immunoSEQ multiplex PCR; TCRdb has only the in-frame clones, and not every one. This sample has about 680,000 clones; roughly 90% occur once, and the top ten carry over 1.3%. Sequencing used peripheral blood, obtained in a trial of Ad26.COV2.S vaccine versus placebo. The receptors derive from a person aged 18 to 65 who received the Ad26.COV2.S COVID-19 vaccine or a placebo. Each CDR3 is given with its conserved first and last residue. The order of the fields is J gene, V gene, D gene, clone size, CDR3 protein, CDR3 DNA. The D gene is left open where the match is weak. The listing skips clone size in some rows; elsewhere it reads once, few, many or a size class.

>TRBJ2-7|TRBV6-5|TRBD1|NA
CASSNPGTGNYEQYF
TGTGCCAGCAGTAACCCCGGGACAGGGAACTACGAGCAGTACTTC
>TRBJ2-3|TRBV19|NA|NA
CASSLGSGATDTQYF
TGTGCCAGTAGTTTGGGTTCCGGGGCCACAGATACGCAGTATTTT
>TRBJ1-2|TRBV2|NA|NA
CASSEIGSHYGYTF
TGTGCCAGCAGTGAGATAGGTTCACACTATGGCTACACCTTC
>TRBJ2-1|TRBV7-3|NA|NA
CASSLRLGEQFF
TGTGCCAGCAGCTTAAGGCTTGGTGAGCAGTTCTTC
>TRBJ1-1|TRBV7-3|NA|NA
CASSSGLMGTEAFF
TGTGCCAGCAGCTCGGGACTGATGGGCACTGAAGCTTTCTTT
>TRBJ2-7|TRBV15|NA|NA
CATSSSQELYEQYF
TGTGCCACCAGCTCCTCCCAAGAACTCTACGAGCAGTACTTC
>TRBJ1-2|TRBV24-1|NA|NA
CATSERDRNYGYTF
TGTGCCACCAGTGAAAGGGACCGAAACTATGGCTACACCTTC
>TRBJ2-3|TRBV4-3|TRBD1|NA
CASSQVPGTESTDTQYF
TGCGCCAGCAGCCAAGTCCCCGGGACAGAGAGCACAGATACGCAGTATTTT
>TRBJ2-5|TRBV5-1|TRBD1|NA
CASSFLWDRGDQTQYF
TGCGCCAGCAGCTTCCTCTGGGACAGGGGTGATCAGACCCAGTACTTC
>TRBJ2-7|TRBV20-1|NA|NA
CSHGEIYEQYF
TGCAGCCATGGGGAGATCTACGAGCAGTACTTC
>TRBJ2-2|TRBV5-1|NA|NA
CASSLDRVETGELFF
TGCGCCAGCAGCTTGGACAGGGTGGAGACCGGGGAGCTGTTTTTT
>TRBJ1-2|TRBV6-5|NA|NA
CASTDRVGRIGGYTF
TGTGCCAGCACGGATAGGGTAGGGAGGATAGGTGGCTACACCTTC
>TRBJ1-1|TRBV29-1|TRBD1|NA
CSAVGGQGNTEAFF
TGCAGCGCCGTGGGTGGACAGGGGAACACTGAAGCTTTCTTT
>TRBJ2-3|TRBV7-2|NA|NA
CASSLEGRGATDTQYF
TGTGCCAGCAGCTTAGAAGGTCGAGGAGCGACAGATACGCAGTATTTT
>TRBJ1-1|TRBV10-3|NA|NA
CAISDPAPPRGAFEAFF
TGTGCCATCAGTGACCCCGCCCCCCCCAGGGGCGCCTTTGAAGCTTTCTTT
>TRBJ2-1|TRBV27|NA|once
CASSLPASSSYNEQFF
TGTGCCAGCAGTCTTCCTGCGTCAAGCTCCTACAATGAGCAGTTCTTC
>TRBJ2-3|TRBV20-1|NA|once
CSARGRDTQYF
TGCAGTGCTAGGGGCAGGGATACGCAGTATTTT
>TRBJ2-3|TRBV7-2|TRBD2|NA
CASSLVAGAPDTQYF
TGTGCCAGCAGCTTAGTTGCGGGAGCTCCAGATACGCAGTATTTT
>TRBJ2-1|TRBV14|NA|NA
CASRESGRRIEFF
TGTGCCAGCAGGGAGTCAGGGCGGAGAATAGAGTTCTTC
>TRBJ2-7|TRBV10-3|NA|few
CAIGGQPISEQYF
TGTGCCATCGGAGGACAGCCGATTTCTGAGCAGTACTTC
>TRBJ1-1|TRBV27|NA|NA
CASSLGGNTEAFF
TGTGCCAGCAGTCTAGGGGGAAACACTGAAGCTTTCTTT
>TRBJ2-1|TRBV3-1/TRBV3-2|TRBD2|NA
CASSQESGGPGFF
TGTGCCAGCAGCCAAGAATCGGGGGGACCCGGGTTCTTC
>TRBJ1-5|TRBV24-1|NA|NA
CATSDPRSGQPQHF
TGTGCCACCAGTGATCCGAGGTCGGGTCAGCCCCAGCATTTT
>TRBJ1-2|TRBV20-1|NA|NA
CSASDRLTGYTF
TGCAGTGCTAGTGACAGGTTAACGGGCTACACCTTC
>TRBJ1-4|TRBV30|TRBD1|NA
CAWKREQGRRGDEKLFF
TGTGCCTGGAAGAGGGAACAGGGGCGGCGTGGCGATGAAAAACTGTTTTTT
>TRBJ2-3|TRBV5-4|NA|NA
CASSLGGASQGLVTQYF
TGTGCCAGCAGCTTGGGGGGGGCGTCGCAAGGACTAGTTACGCAGTATTTT
>TRBJ2-3|TRBV19|NA|few
CASSGGKADTQYF
TGTGCCAGTAGTGGAGGGAAGGCAGATACGCAGTATTTT
>TRBJ2-2|TRBV7-7|TRBD2|few
CASSLVPSGNVAGELFF
TGTGCTAGCAGCTTAGTTCCTAGCGGGAATGTGGCCGGGGAGCTGTTTTTT
>TRBJ2-7|TRBV5-1|TRBD1|NA
CASSSRTGVDEQYF
TGCGCCAGCAGCTCTCGGACAGGGGTCGACGAGCAGTACTTC
>TRBJ2-7|TRBV6-5|NA|NA
CASSQGNSYEQYF
TGTGCCAGCAGCCAGGGTAACTCCTACGAGCAGTACTTC
>TRBJ1-5|TRBV28|TRBD1|NA
CASDGTGYQPQHF
TGTGCCAGCGACGGGACAGGGTATCAGCCCCAGCATTTT
>TRBJ2-7|TRBV5-6|NA|NA
CASSLTGLGTEQYF
TGTGCCAGCAGCTTAACAGGGCTGGGAACCGAGCAGTACTTC
>TRBJ2-7|TRBV19|TRBD2|NA
CASSKASGRGDYEQYF
TGTGCCAGTAGTAAGGCTAGCGGGAGAGGGGACTACGAGCAGTACTTC
>TRBJ1-1|TRBV6-5|NA|once
CASRQGWTEAFF
TGTGCCAGCAGACAGGGATGGACTGAAGCTTTCTTT
>TRBJ1-6|TRBV27|NA|few
CASSLRGGGGNNSPLHF
TGTGCCAGCAGTTTAAGGGGCGGGGGAGGAAATAATTCACCCCTCCACTTT
>TRBJ1-5|TRBV7-8|TRBD1|NA
CASSFGQGINQPQHF
TGTGCCAGCAGCTTCGGACAGGGTATAAATCAGCCCCAGCATTTT
>TRBJ2-2|TRBV27|NA|once
CASSLSGTGELFF
TGTGCCAGCAGTTTATCCGGGACCGGGGAGCTGTTTTTT
>TRBJ2-7|TRBV3-1/TRBV3-2|NA|NA
CASRPTGNSYEQYF
TGTGCCAGCAGACCCACAGGCAACTCCTACGAGCAGTACTTC
>TRBJ2-3|TRBV5-1|TRBD2|NA
CASSPGGAGVTTDTQYF
TGCGCCAGCAGCCCCGGTGGGGCGGGAGTGACCACAGATACGCAGTATTTT
>TRBJ2-7|TRBV3-1/TRBV3-2|TRBD1|NA
CASSQTGQGAPPGDF
TGTGCCAGCAGCCAAACGGGTCAGGGGGCGCCTCCGGGGGACTTC
>TRBJ1-5|TRBV19|NA|few
CASSQGTDSNQPQHF
TGTGCCAGTAGTCAAGGGACGGATAGCAATCAGCCCCAGCATTTT
>TRBJ2-1|TRBV30|TRBD2|NA
CALGEEGLAGGLNEQFF
TGTGCACTGGGGGAGGAGGGACTAGCGGGAGGGCTCAATGAGCAGTTCTTC
>TRBJ2-7|TRBV13|NA|NA
CASSFGGGYEQYF
TGTGCCAGCAGCTTCGGGGGAGGCTACGAGCAGTACTTC
>TRBJ1-3|TRBV13|NA|NA
CASSLTAVQMVGNTIYF
TGTGCCAGCAGTCTAACGGCAGTACAAATGGTCGGAAACACCATATATTTT
>TRBJ1-6|TRBV18|NA|NA
CASSPVEQGSSPLHF
TGTGCCAGCTCACCAGTCGAACAGGGTAGCTCACCCCTCCACTTT
>TRBJ2-4|TRBV2|TRBD1|NA
CASTADRGGENIQYF
TGTGCCAGCACTGCGGACAGGGGAGGGGAAAACATTCAGTACTTC
>TRBJ1-3|TRBV7-8|NA|NA
CASSFDSVSSGNTIYF
TGTGCCAGCAGCTTCGACAGTGTCTCCTCTGGAAACACCATATATTTT
>TRBJ1-1|TRBV19|TRBD1|NA
CASTDRDLRSTEAFF
TGTGCCAGTACAGACAGGGACCTACGAAGCACTGAAGCTTTCTTT
>TRBJ2-3|TRBV24-1|NA|NA
CATRSDTQYF
TGTGCCACCAGATCAGATACGCAGTATTTT
>TRBJ2-7|TRBV6-6|NA|NA
CASREPGTAVHEQYF
TGTGCCAGCAGGGAACCCGGGACGGCTGTCCACGAGCAGTACTTC
>TRBJ2-4|TRBV15|NA|NA
CATSSPSRVGNIQYF
TGTGCCACCAGCTCCCCGAGCCGGGTGGGAAACATTCAGTACTTC
>TRBJ2-7|TRBV5-1|TRBD2|NA
CASSYGTSGSREQYF
TGCGCCAGCAGCTACGGGACTAGCGGGAGTCGGGAGCAGTACTTC
>TRBJ1-5|TRBV5-1|TRBD1|few
CASSLGTGGQPQHF
TGCGCCAGCAGCTTGGGTACAGGGGGCCAGCCCCAGCATTTT
>TRBJ2-1|TRBV24-1|TRBD1|NA
CATSDPGQGYNEQFF
TGTGCCACCAGTGACCCGGGACAGGGCTACAATGAGCAGTTCTTC
>TRBJ2-7|TRBV6-2/TRBV6-3|NA|NA
CASSRWDGSYEQYF
TGTGCCAGCAGTCGATGGGACGGAAGCTACGAGCAGTACTTC
>TRBJ2-7|TRBV19|TRBD1|NA
CASSIDKGASYEQYF
TGTGCCAGTAGTATAGATAAGGGGGCCTCCTACGAGCAGTACTTC
>TRBJ1-1|TRBV19|NA|NA
CASRRGNTEAFF
TGTGCCAGTAGAAGGGGGAACACTGAAGCTTTCTTT
>TRBJ2-2|TRBV2|TRBD2|NA
CASSGTSSNTGELFF
TGTGCCAGCAGCGGGACTAGCTCAAACACCGGGGAGCTGTTTTTT
>TRBJ1-1|TRBV7-9|NA|NA
CASSLAGGRDWNTEAFF
TGTGCCAGCAGCTTAGCGGGGGGTCGAGATTGGAACACTGAAGCTTTCTTT
>TRBJ1-2|TRBV3-1/TRBV3-2|NA|NA
CASSQDTGTEADYGYTF
TGTGCCAGCAGCCAAGATACGGGGACGGAGGCGGACTATGGCTACACCTTC